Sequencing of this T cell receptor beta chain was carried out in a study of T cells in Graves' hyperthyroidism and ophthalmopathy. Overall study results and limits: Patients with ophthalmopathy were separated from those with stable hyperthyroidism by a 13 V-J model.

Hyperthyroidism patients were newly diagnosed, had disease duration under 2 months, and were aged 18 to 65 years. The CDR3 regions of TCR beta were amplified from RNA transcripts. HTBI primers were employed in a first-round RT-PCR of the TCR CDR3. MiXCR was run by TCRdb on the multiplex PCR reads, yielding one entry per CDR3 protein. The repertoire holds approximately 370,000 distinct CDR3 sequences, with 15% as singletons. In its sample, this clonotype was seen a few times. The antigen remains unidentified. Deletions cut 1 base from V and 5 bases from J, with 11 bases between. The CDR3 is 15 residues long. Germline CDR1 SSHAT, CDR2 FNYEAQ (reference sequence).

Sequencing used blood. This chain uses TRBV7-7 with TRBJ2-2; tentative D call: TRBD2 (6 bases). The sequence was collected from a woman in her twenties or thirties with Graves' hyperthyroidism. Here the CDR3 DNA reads TGTGCCAGCAGCTTAGGGCGGGGTGTGACCGGGGAGCTGTTTTTT. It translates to CASSLGRGVTGELFF.